Below, 22 T cell receptor beta chains from the same sample are listed, as sequenced in a study of T cells in Graves' hyperthyroidism and ophthalmopathy. TCR beta CDR3 regions were amplified from RNA. With the HTBI primer set, the TCR CDR3 went through a first round of RT-PCR. From the multiplex PCR reads, TCRdb called clonotypes with MiXCR, one entry per CDR3 protein. Of around 450,000 distinct CDR3 sequences listed, approximately 15% are singletons. The sequenced material came from blood. The source of these receptors is a young woman with Graves' hyperthyroidism.

This clonotype was seen repeatedly, ten times or more. The chain combines TRBV7-2 with TRBJ1-6; D is unresolved. CDR1 and CDR2 from the germline V gene are SGHTA and FQGNSA. V lost 6 bases and J 9 bases, leaving 24 bases between the germline ends. The CDR3 is made up of 17 amino acids. In DNA form, the CDR3 reads TGTGCCAGCAGTGTACGGGGTCGCCAAGGGCCGAGTTCACCCCTCCACTTT. Amino acid sequence: CASSVRGRQGPSSPLHF.

This clonotype has ten or more counts. This chain connects TRBV18 to TRBJ2-1; 13 nucleotides align to TRBD2. The CDR3 is 16 residues long. Germline V CDR1 and CDR2: KGHSH, LQKENI. V trimming: 4 bases; J trimming: 6 bases; junction bases outside the gene matches: 6. The CDR3: CASSLTSGRASNEQFF. The CDR3 region has the DNA TGTGCCAGCTCACTCACTAGCGGGAGGGCCTCCAATGAGCAGTTCTTC.

There are many counts of this clonotype. The chain couples TRBV7-3 to TRBJ2-5, with 9 positions matching TRBD2. CDR3 length: 14 amino acids. Germline CDR1 SGHTA, CDR2 FQGTGA. V lost 2 bases and J lost 2; bases outside the gene matches: 0. The CDR3 sequence: CASSLLAGQETQYF. CDR3 DNA: TGTGCCAGCAGCTTACTAGCGGGGCAAGAGACCCAGTACTTC.

About this clonotype: A much larger clone differs by one base, so this may be a read error. The chain combines TRBV2 with TRBJ1-1; D unresolved. Germline lookup yields CDR1 SNHLY and CDR2 FYNNEI. This CDR3 region has 14 residues. Trimming removed 9 bases from V and 5 bases from J, with 19 bases in between. CDR3 coding DNA: TGTGCCAGACTACTCCGGGTTGCCGGAACTGAAGCTTTCTTT. Translated, it gives CARLLRVAGTEAFF.

The rearrangement uses TRBV7-9 and TRBJ1-3; D is uncertain. CDR3 length: 15 amino acids. Germline V gene sequence: CDR1 SEHNR, CDR2 FQNEAQ (reference sequence). V was shortened by 5 bases and J by 2 bases, with 13 bases between the two germline ends. Here the CDR3 DNA reads TGTGCCAGCAGCGAGTTTTTGGATCCTGGAAACACCATATATTTT. Its translation is CASSEFLDPGNTIYF.

This clonotype has just a few counts. The chain links TRBV10-3 to TRBJ2-3; 10 nucleotides agree with TRBD1. This CDR3 has 15 residues. CDR1 and CDR2 (germline): ENHRY, SYGVKD. Trimming removed 3 bases from V and 3 bases from J; junction bases left unmatched: 3. The CDR3 region is CAISDGQGDTDTQYF. The CDR3 bases are TGTGCCATCAGTGACGGACAGGGGGATACAGATACGCAGTATTTT.

V gene TRBV19 combines with J gene TRBJ1-5; D possibly corresponds to TRBD1 (6 bases). Germline CDR1 LNHDA, CDR2 SQIVND (reference sequence). Trimming cost V 10 bases and J 1 base, with 17 bases left between them. The CDR3 has 15 amino acids. Here the CDR3 DNA reads TGTGCCACTGCTGCCGTGGGACAAAGCAATCAGCCCCAGCATTTT. It is translated as CATAAVGQSNQPQHF.

This clonotype was recorded at least ten times. The chain carries TRBV27 and TRBJ1-1, with 11 nucleotides matching TRBD1. V was clipped by 6 bases and J by 3 bases; unmatched bases: 6. Germline loops: CDR1 MNHEY, CDR2 SMNVEV (reference sequence). The CDR3 covers 15 residues. The CDR3 bases are TGTGCCAGCAGGACGGGACAGGGGGGACACACTGAAGCTTTCTTT. Protein sequence: CASRTGQGGHTEAFF.

V is TRBV2 and J is TRBJ1-3; TRBD1 matches at 9 bases. The CDR3 spans 15 residues. Germline V gene lookup returns CDR1 SNHLY and CDR2 FYNNEI. Germline trimming cut 6 bases from V and 3 bases from J; bases unmatched to any gene: 6. This chain's CDR3 is CASRTTGGGGNTIYF. DNA for the CDR3: TGTGCCAGCAGGACTACAGGGGGCGGTGGAAACACCATATATTTT.

This clonotype was seen more than once but under ten times. The chain is built from TRBV10-3 and TRBJ2-1; no clear D. This CDR3 region has 11 residues. Germline V gene sequence: CDR1 ENHRY, CDR2 SYGVKD. Trimming shortened V by 6 bases and J by 9 bases, and 9 bases separated the two germline ends. The CDR3 bases are TGTGCCATCAGCCGAAACGGTGAGCAGTTCTTC. Translating gives CAISRNGEQFF.

A few counts support this clonotype. The chain uses TRBV7-9 and TRBJ2-6; no clear D. The CDR3 has 14 residues. The germline CDR1 and CDR2 sequences are SEHNR and FQNEAQ (reference sequence). The V end lost 2 bases, the J end lost 2 bases, and 4 bases lay between the germline ends. CDR3 bases: TGTGCCAGCAGCTTATACCCTGGGGCCAACGTCCTGACTTTC. Its translation: CASSLYPGANVLTF.

This clonotype showed up many times. The chain has TRBV28 and TRBJ1-4; 8 bases fit TRBD1. The CDR3 sequence is 17 residues long. In germline, CDR1 is MDHEN, CDR2 SYDVKM. V trimming: 6 bases; J trimming: 8 bases; junction bases outside the gene matches: 17. This CDR3 is CASSLPTPQGAEEKLFF. For the CDR3, the DNA is TGTGCCAGCAGCCTTCCTACTCCTCAGGGGGCAGAGGAAAAACTGTTTTTT.

The chain recombines TRBV7-9 with TRBJ1-2, with D unclear. CDR1 and CDR2 from the germline V gene are SEHNR and FQNEAQ (reference sequence). V was cut by 5 bases and J by 1 base, with 14 bases left in between. This CDR3 is built from 15 residues. CDR3 protein: CASSPGNPFNYGYTF. The CDR3 DNA follows: TGTGCCAGCAGCCCTGGAAATCCTTTTAACTATGGCTACACCTTC.

The V and J genes are TRBV13 and TRBJ1-2; 9 bases agree with TRBD1. This CDR3 comprises 17 residues. Germline V gene lookup returns CDR1 PRHDT and CDR2 FYEKMQ (reference sequence). With V trimmed by 4 bases and J by 1 base, 10 bases remained unmatched. CDR3 loop: CASSSGGGTGSNYGYTF. The CDR3 region has the DNA TGTGCCAGCAGCTCCGGAGGTGGGACAGGGAGTAACTATGGCTACACCTTC.

This clonotype appeared many times. The chain has TRBV19 and TRBJ2-2; D unresolved. The CDR3 contains 12 residues. V shed 3 bases and J shed 3 bases, with 2 bases lying between them. Germline loops: CDR1 LNHDA, CDR2 SQIVND (reference sequence). This CDR3 reads CASSIHTGELFF. For the CDR3, the DNA is TGTGCCAGTAGTATTCACACCGGGGAGCTGTTTTTT.

This clonotype was seen ten or more times. The chain combines TRBV11-2 with TRBJ2-7; TRBD1 matches at 9 bases. The V gene's germline CDR1 is SGHAT and CDR2 FQNNGV. V was clipped by 4 bases and J by 7 bases; unmatched bases: 14. The CDR3 has 16 residues. Written as DNA, the CDR3 is TGTGCCAGCAGCTCGCTTGTACCGGGACAGGGCAGAGAGCAGTACTTC. Its translation is CASSSLVPGQGREQYF. Full variable domain (remainder filled in from reference TRBV11-2 and TRBJ2-7): EAGVAQSPRYKIIEKRQSVAFWCNPISGHATLYWYQQILGQGPKLLIQFQNNGVVDDSQLPKDRFSAERLKGVDSTLKIQPAKLEDSAVYLCASSSLVPGQGREQYFGPGTRLTVT.

This sequence joins TRBV19 and TRBJ2-2; no reliable D call. This CDR3 is 13 amino acids long. V lost 2 bases, J lost 5 bases, and 6 bases lay in between. Germline values: CDR1 LNHDA, CDR2 SQIVND (reference sequence). The CDR3 DNA is TGTGCCAGTAGTATAAAGGGAACCGGGGAGCTGTTTTTT. Its protein is CASSIKGTGELFF. Combining the CDR3 with reference TRBV19 and TRBJ2-2 gives the whole variable domain DGGITQSPKYLFRKEGQNVTLSCEQNLNHDAMYWYRQDPGQGLRLIYYSQIVNDFQKGDIAEGYSVSREKKESFPLTVTSAQKNPTAFYLCASSIKGTGELFFGEGSRLTVL.

The V call is TRBV27, the J call TRBJ2-7; 9 nucleotides line up with TRBD2. Germline trimming cut 3 bases from V and 6 bases from J; bases unmatched to any gene: 6. CDR1 is MNHEY and CDR2 is SMNVEV in the germline V gene (reference sequence). CDR3 length: 14 amino acids. Here the CDR3 DNA reads TGTGCCAGCAGTTTGGCGGGAGGGGCGGGCGAGCAGTACTTC. It specifies CASSLAGGAGEQYF.

About this clonotype: This could be a read error, since a much larger clone is one nucleotide away. The chain couples TRBV2 to TRBJ1-2; D uncertain. Trimming removed 8 bases from V and 10 bases from J, with 11 bases in between. Germline V gene lookup returns CDR1 SNHLY and CDR2 FYNNEI. The CDR3 is 10 residues long. In DNA form, the CDR3 reads TGTGCCAGCCTCACGTCTGACTACACCTTC. This translates into CASLTSDYTF.

Ten or more counts support this clonotype. V gene TRBV7-2 combines with J gene TRBJ2-6; D is unclear. The CDR3 consists of 15 residues. Germline CDR1 is SGHTA and CDR2 is FQGNSA. The V gene lost 3 bases and the J gene lost 0 bases, with 6 bases spanning the gap. The CDR3 region has the DNA TGTGCCAGCAGCTTGAGCCACTCTGGGGCCAACGTCCTGACTTTC. It yields the protein CASSLSHSGANVLTF. Full variable domain (missing parts from reference TRBV7-2 and TRBJ2-6): GAGVSQSPSNKVTEKGKDVELRCDPISGHTALYWYRQSLGQGLEFLIYFQGNSAPDKSGLPSDRFSAERTGGSVSTLTIQRTQQEDSAVYLCASSLSHSGANVLTFGAGSRLTVL.

This clonotype was counted a few times. This chain connects TRBV6-1 to TRBJ1-2; a weak D match, TRBD1 (6 bases). Germline lookup yields CDR1 MNHNS and CDR2 SASEGT. V gave up 7 bases and J gave up 6 bases, with 18 bases separating them. The CDR3 covers 14 residues. CDR3 region: CASTPVETGNGYTF. DNA for the CDR3: TGTGCCAGCACTCCCGTAGAGACAGGAAATGGCTACACCTTC.

Of note for this clonotype: A read error is possible here, since a much larger clone lies one base away. V usage is TRBV5-1 and J usage is TRBJ1-2; D remains unclear. Trimming shortened V by 1 base and J by 2 bases, and 9 bases separated the two germline ends. Germline V gene data show CDR1 as SGHRS and CDR2 as YFSETQ. The CDR3 contains 14 residues. The CDR3 sequence: CASSLIGENYGYTF. CDR3 coding DNA: TGCGCCAGCAGCTTGATCGGAGAGAACTATGGCTACACCTTC.